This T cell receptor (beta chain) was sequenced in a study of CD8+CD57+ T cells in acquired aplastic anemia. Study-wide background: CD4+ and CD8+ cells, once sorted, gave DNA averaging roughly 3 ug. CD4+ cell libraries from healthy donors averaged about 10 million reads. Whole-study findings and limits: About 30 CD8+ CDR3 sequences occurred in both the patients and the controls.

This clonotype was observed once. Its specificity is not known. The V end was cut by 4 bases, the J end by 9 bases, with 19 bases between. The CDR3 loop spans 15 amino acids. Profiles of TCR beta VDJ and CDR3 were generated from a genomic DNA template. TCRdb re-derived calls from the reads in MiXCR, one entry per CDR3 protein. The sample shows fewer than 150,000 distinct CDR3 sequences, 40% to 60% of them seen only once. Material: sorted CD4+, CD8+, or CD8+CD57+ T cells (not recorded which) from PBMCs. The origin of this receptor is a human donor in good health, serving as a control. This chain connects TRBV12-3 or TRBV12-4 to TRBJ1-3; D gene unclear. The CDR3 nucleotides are TGTGCCAGCAGTTCTCTCCCGAATTACAGAGGCACCATATATTTT. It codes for CASSSLPNYRGTIYF.